Presented here are 18 T cell receptor beta chains from one specimen sequenced in a study of cytomegalovirus exposure and HLA in healthy donors (dated by TCRdb to the late 2010s). Library prep was done by the immunoSEQ multiplex PCR assay. A mixture of 60 forward primers for TCR Vbeta segments and 13 reverse primers for TCR Jbeta segments was used in the multiplex PCR. Here the immuneACCESS table is served through TCRdb, limited to in-frame sequences with V and J called. Missing clones are a known gap in these copies; in checked studies unresolved V genes cover under half, and the rest lacks a known reason. Counted in this sample were about 130,000 clones; roughly 79% of them appeared once. The ten largest clones take up about 0.63% of the sample. The specimen sequenced was PBMCs. The receptors originated from a man between 18 and 29 years old in good health and CMV-seronegative.

This clone was found a few times. This sequence joins TRBV5-8 and TRBJ2-7, with D possibly matching TRBD1 (5 bases). Germline CDR1 and CDR2: SGHTS and YDEGEE. The V end lost 3 bases, the J end lost 5 bases, and 6 bases lay between the germline ends. CDR3 length equals 11 residues. The DNA for the CDR3 is TGTGCCAGCAGCTGGGGCAACGAGCAGTACTTC. It yields the protein CASSWGNEQYF.

The V gene is TRBV30, the J gene TRBJ1-2; D is uncertain. The CDR3 runs to 15 residues. Germline V CDR1 and CDR2: GTSNPN, SVGIG (reference sequence). V lost 4 bases and J 0 bases, leaving 15 bases between the germline ends. For the CDR3, the DNA is TGTGCCTGGAAGTTTAACACCCTTTCTAACTATGGCTACACCTTC. Amino acids: CAWKFNTLSNYGYTF.

V usage is TRBV6-6 and J usage is TRBJ1-5, with 8 positions matching TRBD1. This CDR3 is 14 amino acids long. Per the germline V gene, CDR1 is MNHNY and CDR2 is SVGAGI (reference sequence). The V and J ends lost 2 bases and 6 bases, in that order; junction bases with no gene match: 3. The CDR3 nucleotides read TGTGCCAGCAGTTACGGACAGGGAGGTCAGCCCCAGCATTTT. It yields the protein CASSYGQGGQPQHF.

The genes are TRBV18 and TRBJ2-1, with D perhaps TRBD1 (6 bases). Looked up from germline, CDR1 is KGHSH and CDR2 is LQKENI. V lost 3 bases to trimming and J lost 4 bases, with 16 bases between them. This CDR3 is built from 16 residues. The CDR3 DNA sequence: TGTGCCAGCTCACCGAGACCCGGGACACTTTACAATGAGCAGTTCTTC. Protein sequence: CASSPRPGTLYNEQFF.

CDR3 loop: CASSQGQGLTDTQYF. Here the CDR3 DNA reads TGCGCCAGCAGCCAAGGGCAGGGACTCACAGATACGCAGTATTTT. The chain is built from TRBV4-3 and TRBJ2-3; weak D call: TRBD2 (6 bases). This CDR3 comprises 15 residues. Trimming took off 1 base at V and 2 bases at J, with 10 bases between the two ends. CDR1 and CDR2 from the germline V gene are LGHNA and YSLEER.

This chain joins TRBV9 and TRBJ1-5; D might be TRBD1 (6 bases). The CDR3 contains 15 residues. V was trimmed by 0 bases and J by 4 bases, leaving 11 bases between them. Germline V lookup: CDR1 SGDLS, CDR2 YYNGEE. The CDR3, as DNA: TGTGCCAGCAGCGTAGGAGGGGGAACAAATCAGCCCCAGCATTTT. Protein: CASSVGGGTNQPQHF. Looking up the rest from reference TRBV9 and TRBJ1-5 gives the full variable domain: DSGVTQTPKHLITATGQRVTLRCSPRSGDLSVYWYQQSLDQGLQFLIQYYNGEERAKGNILERFSAQQFPDLHSELNLSSLELGDSALYFCASSVGGGTNQPQHFGDGTRLSIL.

The J gene is TRBJ1-6, the V gene TRBV14, with 9 positions matching TRBD1. V was clipped by 1 base and J by 9 bases; unmatched bases: 4. The CDR3 spans 15 residues. Germline loops: CDR1 SGHDN, CDR2 FVKESK. The CDR3 sequence: CASSQAGTGLSPLHF. The CDR3 nucleotides are TGTGCCAGCAGCCAAGCCGGGACAGGGCTTTCACCCCTCCACTTT.

The chain recombines TRBV4-3 with TRBJ2-1, with 9 bases identical to TRBD2. The V and J ends lost 5 bases and 6 bases, in that order; junction bases with no gene match: 5. There are 14 residues in the CDR3. Per germline, CDR1 LGHNA and CDR2 YSLEER. CDR3 DNA: TGCGCCAGCAGCATCCGGACTAGCGTCAATGAGCAGTTCTTC. Translating it yields CASSIRTSVNEQFF.

This rearrangement joins TRBV7-2 to TRBJ1-1; D is possibly TRBD1 (5 bases). Deletions cut 6 bases from V and 4 bases from J, with 15 bases between. Germline values: CDR1 SGHTA, CDR2 FQGNSA. The CDR3 has 14 residues. CDR3 sequence: CASSPPRGSTEAFF. Here the CDR3 DNA reads TGTGCCAGCAGTCCTCCCCGGGGGAGCACTGAAGCTTTCTTT. Full variable domain (missing parts from reference TRBV7-2 and TRBJ1-1): GAGVSQSPSNKVTEKGKDVELRCDPISGHTALYWYRQSLGQGLEFLIYFQGNSAPDKSGLPSDRFSAERTGGSVSTLTIQRTQQEDSAVYLCASSPPRGSTEAFFGQGTRLTVV.

The chain has TRBV9 and TRBJ1-3, with 7 bases lining up with TRBD1. The CDR3 length is 15 residues. Trimming removed 2 bases from V and 7 bases from J; junction bases left unmatched: 9. Germline CDR1 and CDR2: SGDLS and YYNGEE. The CDR3 protein is CASSVTPGQSNTIYF. CDR3 sequence (DNA): TGTGCCAGCAGCGTGACACCGGGACAGAGCAACACCATATATTTT.

The chain joins TRBV30 to TRBJ1-2; 8 nucleotides match TRBD1. This CDR3 has 15 amino acids. Per germline, CDR1 GTSNPN and CDR2 SVGIG (reference sequence). V gave up 1 base and J gave up 5 bases; unmatched junction bases: 9. For the CDR3, the DNA is TGTGCCTGGAGTGCCCGTATACAGGGGGGTTATGGCTACACCTTC. Translating it yields CAWSARIQGGYGYTF.

V gene TRBV9 combines with J gene TRBJ2-7, with a possible D match to TRBD1 (6 bases). Germline-derived CDR1 and CDR2 are SGDLS and YYNGEE. Trimming removed 0 bases from V and 6 bases from J, with 10 bases in between. The CDR3 is 13 amino acids. The CDR3 loop reads CASSVDTGFEQYF. The DNA for the CDR3 is TGTGCCAGCAGCGTAGATACAGGGTTCGAGCAGTACTTC.

The table lists this clone with a count of one. The rearrangement joins TRBV7-2 to TRBJ1-2, with 8 bases matching TRBD1. V gave up 3 bases and J gave up 2 bases; unmatched junction bases: 2. The germline gives CDR1 SGHTA, CDR2 FQGNSA. This CDR3 is built from 14 residues. CDR3: CASSFRGRNYGYTF. In nucleotides, the CDR3 is TGTGCCAGCAGCTTCAGGGGGCGCAACTATGGCTACACCTTC.

This chain connects TRBV6-1 to TRBJ1-1; TRBD1 matches 9 bases. Per the germline V gene, CDR1 is MNHNS and CDR2 is SASEGT. Trimming at V came to 5 bases and at J to 4 bases, leaving 8 bases not matched to a gene. The CDR3 has 15 residues. The CDR3 reads CASSKTGGGGTEAFF. CDR3 in DNA: TGTGCCAGCAGTAAGACAGGGGGTGGGGGCACTGAAGCTTTCTTT.

V and J are TRBV19 and TRBJ2-1, with D perhaps TRBD1 (5 bases). CDR1 is LNHDA and CDR2 is SQIVND in the germline V gene (reference sequence). V lost 1 base and J 2 bases, leaving 6 bases between the germline ends. CDR3 length: 14 amino acids. In DNA, the CDR3 is TGTGCCAGTAGTATAGCCAGGGCCTACAATGAGCAGTTCTTC. Translation gives CASSIARAYNEQFF. Full variable domain (rest looked up from reference TRBV19 and TRBJ2-1): DGGITQSPKYLFRKEGQNVTLSCEQNLNHDAMYWYRQDPGQGLRLIYYSQIVNDFQKGDIAEGYSVSREKKESFPLTVTSAQKNPTAFYLCASSIARAYNEQFFGPGTRLTVL.

V usage is TRBV6-4 and J usage is TRBJ1-2; D uncertain. The CDR3 is made up of 16 amino acids. V was cut by 0 bases and J by 4 bases, with 15 bases left in between. Germline V lookup: CDR1 MRHNA, CDR2 SNTAGT. The CDR3 bases are TGTGCCAGCAGTGACTCCCCCAGACCGGGAGTCTATGGCTACACCTTC. It yields the protein CASSDSPRPGVYGYTF.

The chain combines TRBV19 with TRBJ1-5; 9 bases fit TRBD1. Germline V gene data show CDR1 as LNHDA and CDR2 as SQIVND (reference sequence). The CDR3 consists of 14 residues. J gave up 6 bases and V 7 bases, and 7 bases lay outside the gene matches. The CDR3 coding sequence is TGTGCCAGTATACCGGGACAGGGAGGTCAGCCCCAGCATTTT. This codes for CASIPGQGGQPQHF.

Notes on this clone: A read error may account for a junction end that differs from germline. The rearrangement uses TRBV19 and TRBJ2-7, with 7 bases that match TRBD1. The CDR3 is made up of 15 amino acids. Germline-derived CDR1 and CDR2 are LNHDA and SQIVND (reference sequence). The CDR3 sequence is CASSVGQASISRMDF. The CDR3 DNA follows: TGTGCCAGTAGTGTCGGACAGGCCTCGATTAGCAGGATGGACTTC.